Following are 24 T cell receptor beta chains from one sample sequenced in a study of blood T cells in healthy people across ages. A second PCR, run for roughly 6 to 11 cycles, used a sample-barcoded 5' primer plus a J-beta primer mix. TCRdb reanalysed the 5' RACE reads using MiXCR and keeps one entry per CDR3 protein. The profile shows some 940,000 distinct CDR3 sequences, about 27% of them singletons. These same data were also listed under a study on T cells of mothers and their children.

Material for sequencing was blood. These receptors all stem from a middle-aged woman in good health.

This clonotype has a count of ten or more. V and J are TRBV5-1 and TRBJ2-7; D unclear. This CDR3 is 18 amino acids long. Deletions cut 3 bases from V and 7 bases from J, with 29 bases between. Germline V gene sequence: CDR1 SGHRS, CDR2 YFSETQ. In DNA form, the CDR3 reads TGCGCCAGCAGCTCCCAAAGCCTCGGTTCCTCTGGGGTTGAGGAGCAGTACTTC. It is translated as CASSSQSLGSSGVEEQYF. The variable domain in full, with the rest retrieved from reference TRBV5-1 and TRBJ2-7, is KAGVTQTPRYLIKTRGQQVTLSCSPISGHRSVSWYQQTPGQGLQFLFEYFSETQRNKGNFPGRFSGRQFSNSRSEMNVSTLELGDSALYLCASSSQSLGSSGVEEQYFGPGTRLTVT.

The chain joins TRBV20-1 to TRBJ2-5, with TRBD1 matching over 9 bases. The CDR3 sequence is 18 residues long. V shed 6 bases, J shed 1 base, and the junction held 18 bases outside the gene matches. Germline CDR1 is DFQATT and CDR2 is SNEGSKA (reference sequence). The CDR3 sequence: CSALIKYRGLWGQETQYF. CDR3 nucleotide sequence: TGCAGTGCCCTCATTAAGTACAGGGGGCTATGGGGCCAAGAGACCCAGTACTTC.

The chain employs TRBV28 and TRBJ1-3; the match to TRBD1 covers 8 bases. This CDR3 is 15 amino acids long. The V and J ends lost 3 bases and 2 bases, in that order; junction bases with no gene match: 3. The V gene's germline CDR1 is MDHEN and CDR2 SYDVKM. The CDR3 DNA sequence: TGTGCCAGCAGTTTTCAGGGACAGGCTGGAAACACCATATATTTT. It specifies CASSFQGQAGNTIYF.

CDR3 loop: CASSTGTDYEQYF. The CDR3 bases are TGTGCCAGCAGCACCGGGACAGATTACGAGCAGTACTTC. The V and J genes are TRBV9 and TRBJ2-7, with 7 bases aligning to TRBD1. Germline V gene lookup returns CDR1 SGDLS and CDR2 YYNGEE. The trim removed 4 bases at V and 4 bases at J, leaving 5 bases unmatched. This CDR3 region has 13 residues.

This chain connects TRBV6-5 to TRBJ1-1; tentatively, D is TRBD1 (5 bases). The CDR3 covers 15 residues. The V end was cut by 5 bases, the J end by 0 bases, with 13 bases between. Looked up from germline, CDR1 is MNHEY and CDR2 is SVGAGI. The CDR3 loop reads CASSRRQNLNTEAFF. In DNA form, the CDR3 reads TGTGCCAGCAGTAGACGACAGAACTTGAACACTGAAGCTTTCTTT.

This clonotype was counted between two and nine times. The rearrangement uses TRBV5-1 and TRBJ2-1; 9 bases match TRBD2. Germline-derived CDR1 and CDR2 are SGHRS and YFSETQ. V shed 0 bases and J 3 bases; nucleotides not matched to a gene: 4. The CDR3 sequence is 16 residues long. CDR3 residues: CASSLVAGGHYNEQFF. As DNA, the CDR3 is TGCGCCAGCAGCTTGGTGGCGGGGGGGCACTACAATGAGCAGTTCTTC.

In this sample, this clonotype turned up a few times. The chain recombines TRBV18 with TRBJ1-5; D is possibly TRBD1 (5 bases). V gave up 1 base and J gave up 3 bases, with 13 bases separating them. Germline CDR1 and CDR2: KGHSH and LQKENI. The CDR3 spans 16 residues. The CDR3 loop reads CASSPRGPGNNQPQHF. The CDR3 DNA reads as TGTGCCAGCTCACCACGAGGGCCAGGGAACAATCAGCCCCAGCATTTT.

This clonotype came up many times. This chain links TRBV20-1 with TRBJ2-5, with D unresolved. The CDR3 extends over 11 amino acids. Germline V gene lookup returns CDR1 DFQATT and CDR2 SNEGSKA (reference sequence). V was shortened by 3 bases and J by 5 bases, with 7 bases between the two germline ends. The CDR3 DNA follows: TGCAGTGCTAGTAATGGGGAGACCCAGTACTTC. Its protein is CSASNGETQYF.

In this sample, this clonotype turned up a few times. CDR3 nucleotide sequence: TGCAGCTACGCCCGCCCGGGGGGGTATGAGCAGTACTTC. The encoded protein is CSYARPGGYEQYF. The rearrangement joins TRBV29-1 to TRBJ2-7, with 8 positions matching TRBD2. CDR1 is SQVTM, CDR2 ANQGSEA, per germline. CDR3 size: 13 residues. J gave up 7 bases and V 8 bases, and 13 bases lay outside the gene matches.

This chain connects TRBV6-1 to TRBJ2-1, with D possibly matching TRBD2 (6 bases). Trimming removed 3 bases at V and 3 bases at J, with 9 bases between. CDR1 is MNHNS, CDR2 SASEGT, per germline. The length of the CDR3 is 14 residues. The CDR3 spells CASSDWGLYNEQFF. The CDR3 coding sequence is TGTGCCAGCAGTGACTGGGGACTCTACAATGAGCAGTTCTTC.

This clonotype was seen at least ten times. This sequence joins TRBV14 and TRBJ2-7; TRBD2 might be the D (6 bases). The CDR3 consists of 16 residues. Trimming stripped 4 bases from V and 1 base from J, with 17 bases between. The germline CDR1 and CDR2 sequences are SGHDN and FVKESK. The CDR3: CASSPPPGTSSYEQYF. The CDR3 nucleotides are TGTGCCAGCAGCCCCCCACCCGGGACTTCTTCCTACGAGCAGTACTTC.

The V and J genes are TRBV20-1 and TRBJ2-3; D is unresolved. There are 13 residues in the CDR3. V was pared by 2 bases and J by 0 bases, with 6 bases between. CDR1 and CDR2 from the germline V gene are DFQATT and SNEGSKA (reference sequence). The CDR3 nucleotides are TGCAGTGCTAGAAAATCCAGCACAGATACGCAGTATTTT. It yields the protein CSARKSSTDTQYF.

The sample holds a few counts of this clonotype. V and J are TRBV6-2 or TRBV6-3 and TRBJ2-1, with D perhaps assigned TRBD1 or TRBD2 (5 bases each). From germline, CDR1 is MNHEY and CDR2 SVGEGT. The CDR3 spans 14 residues. Deletions cut 2 bases from V and 0 bases from J, with 5 bases between. The CDR3 here is CASSYGGSYNEQFF. The CDR3 DNA is TGTGCCAGCAGTTACGGGGGCTCCTACAATGAGCAGTTCTTC.

Comments on this clonotype: A much more abundant neighbour one base away suggests this may be a read error. The genes are TRBV20-1 and TRBJ2-1; D not certain. The CDR3 loop spans 13 amino acids. Trimming took off 6 bases at V and 13 bases at J, with 22 bases between the two ends. From germline, CDR1 is DFQATT and CDR2 SNEGSKA (reference sequence). DNA for the CDR3: TGCAGTGCCAGTGGGGTCGAGAGAGAGACCCAGTTCTTC. Translated, it gives CSASGVERETQFF.

In its sample, this clonotype was seen a few times. The chain recombines TRBV20-1 with TRBJ2-1; TRBD2 agrees at 9 bases. Per germline, CDR1 DFQATT and CDR2 SNEGSKA (reference sequence). Trimming took 5 bases from V and 6 from J; bases not matched to a gene: 14. The CDR3 spans 16 residues. CDR3 in amino acids: CSAPEISGGATNEQFF. DNA for the CDR3: TGCAGTGCTCCGGAAATTAGCGGGGGTGCTACCAATGAGCAGTTCTTC.

The chain has TRBV29-1 and TRBJ2-7; D ambiguous. The germline gives CDR1 SQVTM, CDR2 ANQGSEA. The ends were cut back, 8 bases at V and 2 bases at J, with 13 bases in the middle. There are 12 residues in the CDR3. The CDR3 region is CSSTDYTYEQYF. DNA of the CDR3: TGCAGCTCTACTGATTACACCTACGAGCAGTACTTC.

This sequence joins TRBV5-1 and TRBJ2-5; TRBD2 agrees at 11 bases. The CDR3 has 15 residues. The V and J ends lost 0 bases and 5 bases, in that order; junction bases with no gene match: 3. CDR1 is SGHRS, CDR2 YFSETQ, per germline. CDR3 DNA sequence: TGCGCCAGCAGCTTGGGTGGGACTAGCGGCGAGACCCAGTACTTC. This gives the protein CASSLGGTSGETQYF.

The V call is TRBV4-1, the J call TRBJ1-5; D ambiguous. V was clipped by 1 base and J by 5 bases, with 9 bases between them. The CDR3 runs 14 residues. Germline CDR1 is MGHRA and CDR2 is YSYEKL. The DNA for the CDR3 is TGCGCCAGCAGCCAAGGTGAGGGAGATCAGCCCCAGCATTTT. Amino acid sequence: CASSQGEGDQPQHF.

The rearrangement joins TRBV15 to TRBJ2-1; 9 nucleotides agree with TRBD1. With 2 bases clipped from V and 5 bases from J, the junction kept 4 bases outside the gene matches. CDR1 LNHNV and CDR2 YYDKDF come from the germline V gene (reference sequence). The CDR3 consists of 15 residues. CDR3 in DNA: TGTGCCACCAGCAGAAGACAGGGGGATCACAATGAGCAGTTCTTC. Its translation: CATSRRQGDHNEQFF.

V gene TRBV27 combines with J gene TRBJ2-3; 7 bases fit TRBD1. The V gene's germline CDR1 is MNHEY and CDR2 SMNVEV (reference sequence). J gave up 11 bases and V 5 bases, and 7 bases lay outside the gene matches. This CDR3 region has 12 residues. The CDR3 DNA is TGTGCCAGCAGTGCAGGGGGAATGATGCAGTATTTT. Translating it yields CASSAGGMMQYF.

This clonotype was recorded at least ten times. The chain couples TRBV27 to TRBJ1-2; TRBD1 agrees at 10 bases. Germline CDR1 and CDR2: MNHEY and SMNVEV (reference sequence). This CDR3 spans 15 amino acids. The V segment lost 3 bases and the J segment 2 bases; nucleotides outside the gene matches: 3. As DNA, the CDR3 is TGTGCCAGCAGTTTCTCGGGACAGGGGAACTATGGCTACACCTTC. Protein sequence: CASSFSGQGNYGYTF.

The rearrangement links TRBV5-5 to TRBJ1-1, with 7 bases identical to TRBD1. CDR3 length equals 15 residues. The V segment lost 4 bases and the J segment 0 bases; nucleotides outside the gene matches: 6. CDR1 and CDR2 from the germline V gene are SGHKS and YYEKEE (reference sequence). The CDR3 is CASSASGTVNTEAFF. The CDR3, as DNA: TGTGCCAGCAGCGCGTCCGGGACAGTGAACACTGAAGCTTTCTTT. Filled out from reference TRBV5-5 and TRBJ1-1, the complete variable domain reads DAGVTQSPTHLIKTRGQQVTLRCSPISGHKSVSWYQQVLGQGPQFIFQYYEKEERGRGNFPDRFSARQFPNYSSELNVNALLLGDSALYLCASSASGTVNTEAFFGQGTRLTVV.

This clonotype was seen a handful of times. V is TRBV5-1 and J is TRBJ2-7, with D possibly being TRBD2 (7 bases). This CDR3 has 15 amino acids. CDR1 SGHRS and CDR2 YFSETQ come from the germline V gene. Trimming removed 4 bases at V and 5 bases at J, with 19 bases between. This chain's CDR3 is CASSRRRGGGDEQYF. Written as DNA, the CDR3 is TGCGCCAGCAGCCGCCGAAGAGGGGGGGGAGACGAGCAGTACTTC.

This clonotype was counted a few times. This chain joins TRBV19 and TRBJ1-2; unclear D gene. The CDR3 has 13 residues. V was shortened by 3 bases and J by 4 bases, with 9 bases between the two germline ends. Germline V gives CDR1 LNHDA, CDR2 SQIVND (reference sequence). Here the CDR3 reads CASSISPTYGYTF. CDR3 nucleotide sequence: TGTGCCAGTAGTATCTCACCGACCTATGGCTACACCTTC.